Listed here are 21 T cell receptor beta chains from one sample, sequenced in a study of OX40 agonist ivuxolimab in advanced cancers. Sequencing used immunoSEQ multiplex PCR; TCRdb keeps in-frame clones, though not all of them. The sample records some 50,000 clones, around nine tenths being singletons. The input for sequencing was CD4+ or CD8+ T cells sorted from blood, taken in a trial of the OX40 agonist ivuxolimab. The receptors stem from an adult with an advanced solid tumor such as melanoma, head and neck, liver or kidney cancer.

The V gene is TRBV19, the J gene TRBJ2-1, with TRBD1 identical over 7 bases. The germline V gene has CDR1 LNHDA and CDR2 SQIVND (reference sequence). This CDR3 region has 15 residues. V was clipped by 4 bases and J by 1 base; unmatched bases: 4. The CDR3 nucleotides read TGTGCCAGTAGTAAGACAGGGATTTCCTACAATGAGCAGTTCTTC. Protein product: CASSKTGISYNEQFF. The entire variable domain, with the rest obtained from reference TRBV19 and TRBJ2-1, is as follows: DGGITQSPKYLFRKEGQNVTLSCEQNLNHDAMYWYRQDPGQGLRLIYYSQIVNDFQKGDIAEGYSVSREKKESFPLTVTSAQKNPTAFYLCASSKTGISYNEQFFGPGTRLTVL.

V is TRBV6-5 and J is TRBJ1-5, with D tentatively TRBD1 (6 bases). Germline lookup yields CDR1 MNHEY and CDR2 SVGAGI. This CDR3 is 15 amino acids long. Trimming took 5 bases from V and 7 from J, leaving 18 bases between them. In DNA form, the CDR3 reads TGTGCCAGCAGTCCCCGAGGAGGGGGGCGACAGCCCCAGCATTTT. Translation gives CASSPRGGGRQPQHF.

The chain carries TRBV2 and TRBJ1-3, with a possible D match to TRBD1 (5 bases). Per the germline V gene, CDR1 is SNHLY and CDR2 is FYNNEI. V lost 5 bases, J lost 0 bases, and 14 bases lay in between. The CDR3 spans 16 residues. CDR3 protein: CASSRGDPSSGNTIYF. The CDR3 DNA is TGTGCCAGCAGTAGAGGGGACCCAAGCTCTGGAAACACCATATATTTT.

The rearrangement joins TRBV28 to TRBJ2-7; the D call may be TRBD1 or TRBD2 (5 bases each). From germline, CDR1 is MDHEN and CDR2 SYDVKM. The length of the CDR3 is 12 residues. V gave up 1 base and J gave up 7 bases, with 8 bases separating them. This CDR3 is CASSLLGTEQYF. In DNA, the CDR3 is TGTGCCAGCAGTTTATTGGGGACGGAGCAGTACTTC.

The V and J genes are TRBV7-9 and TRBJ2-5; D uncertain. Trimming removed 4 bases from V and 6 bases from J, with 12 bases in between. The CDR3 totals 13 residues. Looked up from germline, CDR1 is SEHNR and CDR2 is FQNEAQ (reference sequence). The CDR3 loop reads CASSYLGMKTQYF. The CDR3, as DNA: TGTGCCAGCAGCTACCTCGGTATGAAGACCCAGTACTTC.

The rearrangement links TRBV6-6 to TRBJ2-7, with D possibly being TRBD2 (5 bases). The CDR3 loop spans 14 amino acids. The germline CDR1 and CDR2 sequences are MNHNY and SVGAGI (reference sequence). V lost 0 bases and J lost 4, with 10 bases in between. CDR3 nucleotides: TGTGCCAGCAGTTACTCGAGGGCAACATACGAGCAGTACTTC. Its translation is CASSYSRATYEQYF.

The CDR3 loop reads CASLRGGKPGEQYF. CDR3 DNA: TGTGCCTCCCTTCGCGGCGGGAAACCAGGCGAGCAGTACTTC. The chain uses TRBV28 and TRBJ2-5; TRBD2 might be the D (6 bases). The J call is in doubt because the DNA end fits TRBJ2-7 better. Germline CDR1 reads MDHEN; CDR2 reads SYDVKM. This CDR3 has 14 amino acids.

Only one count was recorded for this clone. The chain carries TRBV25-1 and TRBJ2-1; TRBD1 aligns across 9 bases. The CDR3 runs 14 residues. Unmatched junction bases numbered 5, after V lost 4 bases and J lost 7 bases. CDR1 is MGHDK and CDR2 is SYGVNS in the germline V gene. CDR3 nucleotide sequence: TGTGCCAGCAGTGCCTGGACAGGGGCGAATGAGCAGTTCTTC. Translating it yields CASSAWTGANEQFF. Together with reference TRBV25-1 and TRBJ2-1, the CDR3 gives the full variable domain: EADIYQTPRYLVIGTGKKITLECSQTMGHDKMYWYQQDPGMELHLIHYSYGVNSTEKGDLSSESTVSRIRTEHFPLTLESARPSHTSQYLCASSAWTGANEQFFGPGTRLTVL.

This sequence joins TRBV6-1 and TRBJ1-3; D not certain. The ends were cut back, 10 bases at V and 0 bases at J, with 7 bases in the middle. The CDR3 covers 12 residues. From germline, CDR1 is MNHNS and CDR2 SASEGT. This CDR3 is CATHPSGNTIYF. The CDR3 nucleotides read TGTGCCACTCATCCCTCTGGAAACACCATATATTTT.

In its sample, this clone was seen a few times. This chain connects TRBV4-2 to TRBJ2-2; D is undetermined. Germline V lookup: CDR1 LGHNA, CDR2 YNFKEQ. Trimming removed 2 bases from V and 7 bases from J, with 11 bases in between. This CDR3 has 14 residues. The CDR3 here is CASSQPEVGGELFF. CDR3 coding DNA: TGTGCCAGCAGCCAACCCGAAGTAGGCGGGGAGCTGTTTTTT.

The chain links TRBV2 to TRBJ2-5; D is undetermined. The CDR3 has 14 residues. Germline CDR1 and CDR2: SNHLY and FYNNEI. Trimming pared 8 bases from V and 3 bases from J, leaving 16 bases between. The CDR3 region has the DNA TGTGCCAGCGGATGGCGGAGAACGGAAGAGACCCAGTACTTC. This encodes CASGWRRTEETQYF.

This chain connects TRBV15 to TRBJ2-7; D uncertain. Trimming took off 0 bases at V and 4 bases at J, with 10 bases between the two ends. From germline, CDR1 is LNHNV and CDR2 YYDKDF (reference sequence). The CDR3 is 14 residues long. The CDR3 region has the DNA TGTGCCACCAGCAGAGATCCCCGGACGTACGAGCAGTACTTC. Translated: CATSRDPRTYEQYF.

The chain has TRBV10-2 and TRBJ1-1; D gene uncertain. The V and J ends lost 7 bases and 2 bases respectively, with 8 bases between them. The CDR3 runs to 12 residues. CDR1 WSHSY and CDR2 SAAADI come from the germline V gene. The DNA for the CDR3 is TGCGCCAGCAACAGTTACAACACTGAAGCTTTCTTT. This encodes CASNSYNTEAFF.

The chain joins TRBV30 to TRBJ1-2; 9 nucleotides agree with TRBD1. Looked up from germline, CDR1 is GTSNPN and CDR2 is SVGIG (reference sequence). The CDR3 sequence is 19 residues long. V shed 4 bases, J shed 2 bases, and the junction held 20 bases outside the gene matches. The CDR3 nucleotides read TGTGCCTGGACTATCCGTTTATTCGGGACAGGGACGGGAAACTATGGCTACACCTTC. Translating it yields CAWTIRLFGTGTGNYGYTF. Together with reference TRBV30 and TRBJ1-2, the CDR3 gives the full variable domain: SQTIHQWPATLVQPVGSPLSLECTVEGTSNPNLYWYRQAAGRGLQLLFYSVGIGQISSEVPQNLSASRPQDRQFILSSKKLLLSDSGFYLCAWTIRLFGTGTGNYGYTFGSGTRLTVV.

V gene TRBV7-6 combines with J gene TRBJ2-1, with TRBD2 identical over 13 bases. Germline V gives CDR1 SGHVS, CDR2 FNYEAQ. This CDR3 comprises 16 residues. Losses at the gene ends were 5 bases for V and 10 bases for J; bases not matched to a gene: 11. CDR3 residues: CASSPRLAGGSREQFF. CDR3 DNA sequence: TGTGCCAGCAGCCCCAGACTAGCGGGAGGATCTAGGGAGCAGTTCTTC. The whole variable domain, remainder taken from reference TRBV7-6 and TRBJ2-1, is GAGVSQSPRYKVTKRGQDVALRCDPISGHVSLYWYRQALGQGPEFLTYFNYEAQQDKSGLPNDRFSAERPEGSISTLTIQRTEQRDSAMYRCASSPRLAGGSREQFFGPGTRLTVL.

The chain couples TRBV5-1 to TRBJ1-1, with a possible D match to TRBD1 (5 bases). The ends were cut back, 4 bases at V and 8 bases at J, with 15 bases in the middle. The germline CDR1 and CDR2 sequences are SGHRS and YFSETQ. The CDR3 consists of 13 residues. CDR3 in DNA: TGCGCCAGCAGCCTGAGCTTTGGGGGGGAAGCTTTCTTT. Translated: CASSLSFGGEAFF.

J is TRBJ1-5 and V is TRBV30; possible D gene TRBD1, 5 bases. The CDR3 has 13 residues. With 0 bases removed from V and 7 bases from J, the gap between germline ends came to 10 bases. In germline, CDR1 is GTSNPN, CDR2 SVGIG (reference sequence). This CDR3 reads CAWSVGGEQPQHF. CDR3 DNA: TGTGCCTGGAGTGTAGGAGGGGAACAGCCCCAGCATTTT.

The chain is built from TRBV5-1 and TRBJ2-3; the match to TRBD2 covers 8 bases. In germline, CDR1 is SGHRS, CDR2 YFSETQ. Germline trimming cut 4 bases from V and 5 bases from J; bases unmatched to any gene: 12. This CDR3 has 16 amino acids. The CDR3 DNA is TGCGCCAGCAGCCCCCAGAGACTAGCGAGTGGAGATACGCAGTATTTT. This sequence encodes CASSPQRLASGDTQYF.

The chain couples TRBV11-3 to TRBJ2-2; 15 nucleotides agree with TRBD2. Per germline, CDR1 SGHNT and CDR2 YENEEA. The CDR3 consists of 18 residues. J gave up 8 bases and V 2 bases, and 9 bases lay outside the gene matches. The CDR3, as DNA: TGTGCCAGCAGCTTATTCGGACTAGCGGGAGGGCCATCTGGGGAGCTGTTTTTT. It yields the protein CASSLFGLAGGPSGELFF.

This sequence joins TRBV14 and TRBJ2-3, with D tentatively TRBD2 (5 bases). V was shortened by 6 bases and J by 5 bases, with 18 bases between the two germline ends. This CDR3 is 15 amino acids long. Germline loops: CDR1 SGHDN, CDR2 FVKESK. CDR3 in DNA: TGTGCCAGCAGTGACTCGGGGTTCTCTTTAGATACGCAGTATTTT. This translates into CASSDSGFSLDTQYF.

The chain recombines TRBV18 with TRBJ2-7; weak D call: TRBD1 (6 bases). V was clipped by 3 bases and J by 0 bases, with 15 bases between them. Germline CDR1 KGHSH, CDR2 LQKENI. The CDR3 is 16 amino acids. CDR3 DNA sequence: TGTGCCAGCTCACCGATGGGACACAGGAGCTCCTACGAGCAGTACTTC. Encoded protein: CASSPMGHRSSYEQYF.